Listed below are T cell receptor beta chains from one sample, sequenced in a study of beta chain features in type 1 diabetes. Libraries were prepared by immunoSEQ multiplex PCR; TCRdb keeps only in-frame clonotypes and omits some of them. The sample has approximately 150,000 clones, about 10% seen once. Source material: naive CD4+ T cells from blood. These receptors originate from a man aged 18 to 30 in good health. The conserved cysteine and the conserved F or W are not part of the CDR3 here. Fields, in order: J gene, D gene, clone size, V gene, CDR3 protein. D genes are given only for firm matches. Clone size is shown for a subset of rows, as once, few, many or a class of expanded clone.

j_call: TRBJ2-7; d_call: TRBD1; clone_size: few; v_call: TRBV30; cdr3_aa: AWSVLGQGTYEQY
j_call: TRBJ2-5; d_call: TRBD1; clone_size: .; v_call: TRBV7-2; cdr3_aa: ASSPPGTGVQTQY
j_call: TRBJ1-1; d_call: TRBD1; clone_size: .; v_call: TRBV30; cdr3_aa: AWKTGATEAF
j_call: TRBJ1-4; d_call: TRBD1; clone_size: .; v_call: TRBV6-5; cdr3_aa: ASRQTGVSNEKLF
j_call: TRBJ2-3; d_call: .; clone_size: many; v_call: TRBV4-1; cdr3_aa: ASSQDPDRATDTQY
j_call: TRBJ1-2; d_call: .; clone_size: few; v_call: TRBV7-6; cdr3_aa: ASSSNDRYYGYT
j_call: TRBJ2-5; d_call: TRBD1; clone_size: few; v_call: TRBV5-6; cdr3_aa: ASSLQGNDQETQY
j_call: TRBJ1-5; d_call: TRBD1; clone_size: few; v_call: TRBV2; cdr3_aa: ASRGDRLTASNQPQH
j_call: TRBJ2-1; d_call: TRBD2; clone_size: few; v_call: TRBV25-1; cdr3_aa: ASSEYLSGGADEQF
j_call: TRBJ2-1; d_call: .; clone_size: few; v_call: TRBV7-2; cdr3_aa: ASQPPGGTYNEQF
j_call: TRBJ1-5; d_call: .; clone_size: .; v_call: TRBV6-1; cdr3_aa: ALRQGGGNQPQH
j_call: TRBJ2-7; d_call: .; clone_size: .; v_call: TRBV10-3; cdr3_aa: AIRRSGVGTYEQY
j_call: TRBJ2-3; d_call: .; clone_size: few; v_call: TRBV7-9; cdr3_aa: ASSQGGLGIDTQY
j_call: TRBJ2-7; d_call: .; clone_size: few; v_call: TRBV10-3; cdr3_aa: AISESWQGTTYEQY
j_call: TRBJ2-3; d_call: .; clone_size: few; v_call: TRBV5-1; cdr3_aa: ASSFGQGGGDTQY
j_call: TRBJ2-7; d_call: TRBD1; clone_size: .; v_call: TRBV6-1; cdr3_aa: ASSDGQGTYEQY
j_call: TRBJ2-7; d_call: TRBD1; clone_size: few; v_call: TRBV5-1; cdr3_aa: ASSQRSTGEVSIEQY
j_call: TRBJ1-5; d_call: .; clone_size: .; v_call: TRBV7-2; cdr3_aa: ASSLQGTSNQPQH
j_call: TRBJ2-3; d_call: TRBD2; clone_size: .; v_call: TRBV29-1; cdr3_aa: SGRGGALDTQY
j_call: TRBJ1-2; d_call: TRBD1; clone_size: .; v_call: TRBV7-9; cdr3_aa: ASSLAGTDSNYGYT
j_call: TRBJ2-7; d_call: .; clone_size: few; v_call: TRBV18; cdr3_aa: ASSPPATGSYEQY
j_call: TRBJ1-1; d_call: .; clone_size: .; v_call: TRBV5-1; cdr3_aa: ASSLGGEAF
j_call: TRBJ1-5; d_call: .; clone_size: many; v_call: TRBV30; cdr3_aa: AWSTGGSNQPQH
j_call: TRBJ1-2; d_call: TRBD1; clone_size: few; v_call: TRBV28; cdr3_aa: ASRTIQGAASYGYT
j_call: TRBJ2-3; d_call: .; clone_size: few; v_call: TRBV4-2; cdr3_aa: ASSQTGFDTDTQY
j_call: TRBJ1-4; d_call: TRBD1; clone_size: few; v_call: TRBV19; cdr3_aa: ASSTGQGVATNEKLF
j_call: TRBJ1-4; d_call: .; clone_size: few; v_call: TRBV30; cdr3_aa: AWSGQATNEKLF
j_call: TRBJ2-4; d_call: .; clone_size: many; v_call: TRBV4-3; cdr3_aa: ASSQELAKNIQY
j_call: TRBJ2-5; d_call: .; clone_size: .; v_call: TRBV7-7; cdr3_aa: ASSQIPQETQY
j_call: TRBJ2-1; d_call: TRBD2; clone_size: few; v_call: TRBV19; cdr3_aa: ASRALLGSGGASYNEQF
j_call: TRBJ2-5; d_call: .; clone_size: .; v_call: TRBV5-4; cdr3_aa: ASSAAGQETQY
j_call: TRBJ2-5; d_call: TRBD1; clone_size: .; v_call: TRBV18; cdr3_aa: ASSPGTVQETQY
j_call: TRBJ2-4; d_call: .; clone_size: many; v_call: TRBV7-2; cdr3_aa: ASSSAGAGKNIQY
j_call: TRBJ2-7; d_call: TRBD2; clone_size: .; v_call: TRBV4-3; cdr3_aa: ASSQALAGINYEQY
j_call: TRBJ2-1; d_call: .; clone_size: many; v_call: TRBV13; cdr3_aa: ASSSPGSSSYNEQF
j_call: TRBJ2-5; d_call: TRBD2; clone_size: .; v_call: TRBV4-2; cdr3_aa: ASSSTSGGPETQY
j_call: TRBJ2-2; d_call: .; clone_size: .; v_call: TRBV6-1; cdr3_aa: ASRWRADAGELF
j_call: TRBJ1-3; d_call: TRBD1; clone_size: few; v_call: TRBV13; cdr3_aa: ASSANRGRSGNTIY
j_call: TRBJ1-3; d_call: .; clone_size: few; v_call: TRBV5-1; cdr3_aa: ASSLGGFGNTIY
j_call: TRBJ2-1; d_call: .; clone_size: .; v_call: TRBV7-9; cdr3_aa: ATTGGKTNEQF
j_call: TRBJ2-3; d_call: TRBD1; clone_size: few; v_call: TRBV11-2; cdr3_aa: ASSSGPGTGLNTQY